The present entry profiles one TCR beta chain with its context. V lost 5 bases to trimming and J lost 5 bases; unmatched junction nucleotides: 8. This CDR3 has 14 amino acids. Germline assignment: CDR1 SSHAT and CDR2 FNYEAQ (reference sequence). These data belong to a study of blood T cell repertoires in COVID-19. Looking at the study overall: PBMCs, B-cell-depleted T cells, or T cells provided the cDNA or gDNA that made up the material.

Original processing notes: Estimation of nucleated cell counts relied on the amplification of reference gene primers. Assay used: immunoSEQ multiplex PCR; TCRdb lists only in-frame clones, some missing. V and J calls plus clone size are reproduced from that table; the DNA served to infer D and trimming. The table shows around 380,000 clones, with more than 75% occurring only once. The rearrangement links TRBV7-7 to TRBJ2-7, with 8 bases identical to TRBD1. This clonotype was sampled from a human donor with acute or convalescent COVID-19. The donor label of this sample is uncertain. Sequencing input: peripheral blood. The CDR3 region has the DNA TGTGCCAGCAGCCGAGACAGGGGTGTGAACGAGCAGTACTTC. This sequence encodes CASSRDRGVNEQYF.